This record looks at one TCR beta chain sequence and its context. Antigen specificity is unknown. The sample is drawn from a study of shared clonotypes between healthy human individuals. Selected positively for CCR7 and CD45RO-negative, naive CD8 cells excluded terminally differentiated effector memory CD45RA+ cells. Participating donors were healthy, HIV-negative adults free of recent acute infections or vaccinations. Findings and caveats of the study: Naive subsets generally exceeded memory subsets in estimated richness. Between four donors, naive CD4 clonotypes were shared at a level of about 5%. Compared with clonotypes that all four donors shared, non-shared clonotypes had lower generation probabilities.

Profiled with immunoSEQ multiplex PCR; TCRdb holds only in-frame clones, not every one. The sample includes approximately 2,200,000 clones, roughly 91% of them seen just once. Sequencing used naive CD8+ T cells from PBMCs. This sequence was found in a man between 18 and 35 years old in good health. Some clones in this sample may be carry-over from other donors' samples.

Here the CDR3 DNA reads TGTGCCACCAGCGGGGCTAGCGGGGTCTCCTACGAGCAGTACTTC. Protein: CATSGASGVSYEQYF. The chain recombines TRBV15 with TRBJ2-7; 9 nucleotides agree with TRBD2. J gave up 0 bases and V 5 bases, and 5 bases lay outside the gene matches. Germline assignment: CDR1 LNHNV and CDR2 YYDKDF (reference sequence). This CDR3 spans 15 amino acids.